The 15 T cell receptor beta chains below were found in one sample sequenced in a study of OX40 agonist ivuxolimab in advanced cancers. Generated by immunoSEQ multiplex PCR, the TCRdb table keeps only in-frame clones and is missing some. The table shows roughly 77,000 clones, with 92% occurring only once. Sample: CD4+ or CD8+ T cells sorted from blood, taken in a trial of the OX40 agonist ivuxolimab. The receptor source for this set is an adult with an advanced solid tumor such as melanoma, head and neck, liver or kidney cancer.

The chain joins TRBV7-3 to TRBJ2-7, with TRBD2 as a possible D gene (6 bases). The germline CDR1 and CDR2 sequences are SGHTA and FQGTGA. This CDR3 comprises 14 residues. Trimming removed 6 bases from V and 0 bases from J, with 12 bases in between. CDR3 coding DNA: TGTGCCAGCAGTGAGGCGGGAAGCTCCTACGAGCAGTACTTC. It is translated as CASSEAGSSYEQYF.

This chain joins TRBV4-3 and TRBJ1-2, with D possibly being TRBD1 (6 bases). Deletions cut 0 bases from V and 13 bases from J, with 21 bases between. Germline V gene sequence: CDR1 LGHNA, CDR2 YSLEER. The CDR3 covers 15 residues. DNA of the CDR3: TGCGCCAGCAGCCAAGATCTGAACAGGGACGGGGTATTCACCTTC. This translates into CASSQDLNRDGVFTF.

This clone has only one observation. The chain uses TRBV19 and TRBJ2-3; 7 bases fit TRBD1. The CDR3 sequence is 14 residues long. The V segment lost 7 bases and the J segment 5 bases; nucleotides outside the gene matches: 9. Germline assignment: CDR1 LNHDA and CDR2 SQIVND (reference sequence). For the CDR3, the DNA is TGTGCCAGTACCGCAGGGGGTCGGGGAGATACGCAGTATTTT. Translation: CASTAGGRGDTQYF. Variable domain in full (rest from reference TRBV19 and TRBJ2-3): DGGITQSPKYLFRKEGQNVTLSCEQNLNHDAMYWYRQDPGQGLRLIYYSQIVNDFQKGDIAEGYSVSREKKESFPLTVTSAQKNPTAFYLCASTAGGRGDTQYFGPGTRLTVL.

This clone was recorded only once. The chain uses TRBV28 and TRBJ2-3; 9 bases are shared with TRBD1. The CDR3 sequence is 15 residues long. V was clipped by 7 bases and J by 4 bases; unmatched bases: 9. Per germline, CDR1 MDHEN and CDR2 SYDVKM. CDR3 residues: CASTLGQGRPDTQYF. Here the CDR3 DNA reads TGTGCCAGCACCCTCGGACAGGGGAGGCCAGATACGCAGTATTTT.

V is TRBV11-2 and J is TRBJ2-7; D not resolved. Trimming took 1 base from V and 4 from J, leaving 11 bases between them. The CDR3 length is 14 residues. The germline V gene has CDR1 SGHAT and CDR2 FQNNGV. The CDR3 nucleotides read TGTGCCAGCAGCTTAGGGTGGCAGCAGTACGAGCAGTACTTC. As protein: CASSLGWQQYEQYF. The whole variable domain, remainder taken from reference TRBV11-2 and TRBJ2-7, is EAGVAQSPRYKIIEKRQSVAFWCNPISGHATLYWYQQILGQGPKLLIQFQNNGVVDDSQLPKDRFSAERLKGVDSTLKIQPAKLEDSAVYLCASSLGWQQYEQYFGPGTRLTVT.

This chain links TRBV28 with TRBJ2-2; 9 bases align to TRBD1. Germline V gene lookup returns CDR1 MDHEN and CDR2 SYDVKM. After removal of 5 bases from V and 6 bases from J, the junction contained 7 bases not matched to a gene. This CDR3 has 15 amino acids. The CDR3 DNA reads TGTGCCAGCAGTCTGACAGGGGGAAGACCCGGGGAGCTGTTTTTT. It translates to CASSLTGGRPGELFF.

V and J are TRBV28 and TRBJ1-2; D is unresolved. The CDR3 has 12 amino acids. V lost 8 bases and J lost 7, with 14 bases in between. CDR1 and CDR2 from the germline V gene are MDHEN and SYDVKM. CDR3 loop: CASSGPLGGYTF. The CDR3 coding sequence is TGTGCCAGCTCCGGGCCATTGGGTGGCTACACCTTC.

This chain joins TRBV5-1 and TRBJ1-2; 7 bases align to TRBD1. The V and J ends lost 3 bases and 1 base, in that order; junction bases with no gene match: 3. Per the germline V gene, CDR1 is SGHRS and CDR2 is YFSETQ. This CDR3 spans 14 amino acids. The CDR3 spells CASSSTGNNYGYTF. DNA for the CDR3: TGCGCCAGCAGCTCGACAGGGAATAACTATGGCTACACCTTC.

The chain joins TRBV6-1 to TRBJ1-5; tentative D call: TRBD1 (5 bases). The length of the CDR3 is 15 residues. The V gene lost 10 bases and the J gene lost 0 bases, with 16 bases spanning the gap. CDR1 and CDR2 (germline): MNHNS, SASEGT. The DNA of the CDR3 is TGTGCCACCGGTGGGGGGGGTTATAGCAATCAGCCCCAGCATTTT. This sequence encodes CATGGGGYSNQPQHF.

J is TRBJ1-4 and V is TRBV27; perhaps TRBD1 as D (5 bases). The germline CDR1 and CDR2 sequences are MNHEY and SMNVEV (reference sequence). This CDR3 spans 13 amino acids. Trimming shortened V by 8 bases and J by 7 bases, and 14 bases separated the two germline ends. The CDR3 loop reads CASANRRGEKLFF. Here the CDR3 DNA reads TGTGCCAGCGCTAATCGGAGGGGTGAAAAACTGTTTTTT.

This clone was counted once. The chain joins TRBV19 to TRBJ1-5; D unresolved. The germline gives CDR1 LNHDA, CDR2 SQIVND (reference sequence). The CDR3 is 14 amino acids. The ends were cut back, 5 bases at V and 6 bases at J, with 14 bases in the middle. The CDR3 DNA reads TGTGCCAGTAGTCCCCCCCTCAGCGGTCAGCCCCAGCATTTT. Amino acids: CASSPPLSGQPQHF.

CDR3 residues: CASSDYLRGGTGELFF. In nucleotides, the CDR3 is TGTGCCAGCAGCGATTATTTGAGGGGGGGCACCGGGGAGCTGTTTTTT. V usage is TRBV7-6 and J usage is TRBJ2-2; tentatively, D is TRBD2 (7 bases). Germline CDR1 SGHVS, CDR2 FNYEAQ. V lost 5 bases and J 4 bases, leaving 17 bases between the germline ends. This CDR3 contains 16 residues.

This chain uses TRBV18 with TRBJ2-7; the match to TRBD2 covers 8 bases. This CDR3 comprises 15 residues. Germline V gene data show CDR1 as KGHSH and CDR2 as LQKENI. Trimming took 4 bases from V and 1 from J; bases not matched to a gene: 6. The CDR3 is CASSRGSGDSYEQYF. CDR3 bases: TGTGCCAGCTCACGCGGTAGCGGGGATTCCTACGAGCAGTACTTC.

V usage is TRBV19 and J usage is TRBJ1-1; 7 nucleotides line up with TRBD1. Germline CDR1 is LNHDA and CDR2 is SQIVND (reference sequence). This CDR3 is built from 14 residues. Losses at the gene ends were 5 bases for V and 5 bases for J; bases not matched to a gene: 8. CDR3 sequence (DNA): TGTGCCAGTAGTTTAAGGACAGGAGGTACTGAAGCTTTCTTT. Its protein is CASSLRTGGTEAFF.

This sequence joins TRBV11-3 and TRBJ2-1, with 8 bases aligning to TRBD2. There are 15 residues in the CDR3. The J segment lost 5 bases and the V segment lost 5 bases, leaving 8 bases of the junction unmatched. The germline gives CDR1 SGHNT, CDR2 YENEEA. DNA of the CDR3: TGTGCCAGCAGCCCCCGGGAGGGCAGTAACAATGAGCAGTTCTTC. Its protein product is CASSPREGSNNEQFF. Together with reference TRBV11-3 and TRBJ2-1, the CDR3 gives the full variable domain: EAGVVQSPRYKIIEKKQPVAFWCNPISGHNTLYWYLQNLGQGPELLIRYENEEAVDDSQLPKDRFSAERLKGVDSTLKIQPAELGDSAVYLCASSPREGSNNEQFFGPGTRLTVL.